The 15 T cell receptor beta chains below were found in one sample sequenced in a study of identical twins. MiXCR was run by TCRdb on the 5' RACE reads, yielding one entry per CDR3 protein. The repertoire holds approximately 1.8 million distinct CDR3 sequences, with around 29% as singletons. The sequenced sample was cord blood. The receptors shown here come from a newborn girl in good health.

There are a few counts of this clonotype. V is TRBV4-1 and J is TRBJ2-3; TRBD2 aligns across 7 bases. Germline trimming cut 1 base from V and 0 bases from J; bases unmatched to any gene: 7. This CDR3 region has 17 residues. Germline lookup yields CDR1 MGHRA and CDR2 YSYEKL. This CDR3 is CASSQVAGARSTDTQYF. In DNA, the CDR3 is TGCGCCAGCAGCCAAGTGGCGGGAGCCAGAAGCACAGATACGCAGTATTTT.

This chain connects TRBV5-1 to TRBJ2-1, with a possible D match to TRBD2 (7 bases). Germline loops: CDR1 SGHRS, CDR2 YFSETQ. V was pared by 0 bases and J by 8 bases, with 21 bases between. This CDR3 comprises 17 residues. The CDR3 sequence: CASSLAIERGRAYEQFF. The DNA for the CDR3 is TGCGCCAGCAGCTTGGCCATTGAGAGGGGGAGGGCCTATGAGCAGTTCTTC.

This clonotype has more than one count but fewer than ten. This chain's CDR3 is CASSQEGLGRNEQYF. The CDR3 DNA reads TGTGCCAGCAGCCAGGAGGGGCTAGGCCGGAATGAGCAGTACTTC. The chain recombines TRBV3-1 with TRBJ2-5, with a possible D match to TRBD2 (6 bases). V was pared by 3 bases and J by 11 bases, with 22 bases between. The length of the CDR3 is 15 residues. The V gene's germline CDR1 is LGHDT and CDR2 YNNKEL (reference sequence).

The rearrangement links TRBV6-2 or TRBV6-3 to TRBJ2-1; 8 bases map to TRBD2. This CDR3 comprises 15 residues. Germline trimming cut 6 bases from V and 8 bases from J; bases unmatched to any gene: 12. The germline V gene has CDR1 MNHEY and CDR2 SVGEGT. The CDR3: CASSPAGASFDEQFF. DNA for the CDR3: TGTGCCAGCAGCCCAGCGGGAGCCTCCTTCGATGAGCAGTTCTTC.

This clonotype was detected a few times. The chain is built from TRBV7-9 and TRBJ2-3, with 13 bases lining up with TRBD2. CDR3 size: 17 residues. Germline V CDR1 and CDR2: SEHNR, FQNEAQ (reference sequence). V shed 4 bases, J shed 1 base, and the junction held 5 bases outside the gene matches. Written as DNA, the CDR3 is TGTGCCAGCAGCTATGGACTAGCGGGGGTCGGCACAGATACGCAGTATTTT. It yields the protein CASSYGLAGVGTDTQYF. The variable domain in full, completed from reference TRBV7-9 and TRBJ2-3, reads DTGVSQNPRHKITKRGQNVTFRCDPISEHNRLYWYRQTLGQGPEFLTYFQNEAQLEKSRLLSDRFSAERPKGSFSTLEIQRTEQGDSAMYLCASSYGLAGVGTDTQYFGPGTRLTVL.

The chain's CDR3 is CASSVAEGGLQETQYF. The CDR3 region has the DNA TGTGCCAGCAGCGTAGCTGAGGGGGGGTTACAAGAGACCCAGTACTTC. This chain connects TRBV9 to TRBJ2-5; TRBD2 is a possible D gene (7 bases). The CDR3 runs to 16 residues. V dropped 0 bases and J dropped 2 bases, with 14 bases sitting between them. Per the germline V gene, CDR1 is SGDLS and CDR2 is YYNGEE.

In this sample, this clonotype turned up a few times. The chain has TRBV2 and TRBJ2-3; 8 positions match TRBD2. J gave up 1 base and V 7 bases, and 7 bases lay outside the gene matches. In germline, CDR1 is SNHLY, CDR2 FYNNEI. The CDR3 loop spans 15 amino acids. CDR3 nucleotides: TGTGCCAGCAAAGGGCCGGGACTAGGCACAGATACGCAGTATTTT. Translating it yields CASKGPGLGTDTQYF. The full variable domain, completed using reference TRBV2 and TRBJ2-3, is EPEVTQTPSHQVTQMGQEVILRCVPISNHLYFYWYRQILGQKVEFLVSFYNNEISEKSEIFDDQFSVERPDGSNFTLKIRSTKLEDSAMYFCASKGPGLGTDTQYFGPGTRLTVL.

The rearrangement uses TRBV4-1 and TRBJ2-2; D call uncertain. Trimming removed 6 bases from V and 1 base from J, with 15 bases in between. CDR3 length: 16 amino acids. Germline CDR1 reads MGHRA; CDR2 reads YSYEKL. This CDR3 reads CASRSYLWENTGELFF. CDR3 nucleotides: TGCGCCAGCAGGTCCTATCTCTGGGAGAACACCGGGGAGCTGTTTTTT.

V usage is TRBV9 and J usage is TRBJ2-7, with a possible D match to TRBD2 (5 bases). Trimming shortened V by 1 base and J by 0 bases, and 11 bases separated the two germline ends. The germline V gene encodes CDR1 SGDLS and CDR2 YYNGEE. CDR3 length: 15 residues. For the CDR3, the DNA is TGTGCCAGCAGCGTAAGGAGGAGGTCCTCCTACGAGCAGTACTTC. Translation gives CASSVRRRSSYEQYF.

This sequence joins TRBV6-1 and TRBJ2-7; D uncertain. This CDR3 has 13 residues. The germline gives CDR1 MNHNS, CDR2 SASEGT. The V gene lost 3 bases and the J gene lost 2 bases, with 8 bases spanning the gap. CDR3 in DNA: TGTGCCAGCAGTGAGGCGAACGCCTACGAGCAGTACTTC. It translates to CASSEANAYEQYF.

In this sample, this clonotype turned up a few times. The V call is TRBV10-3, the J call TRBJ2-5; 12 bases match TRBD2. The last part of the DNA fits TRBJ2-7 better; the J call may be wrong. CDR3 length: 14 residues. Looked up from germline, CDR1 is ENHRY and CDR2 is SYGVKD. The CDR3 coding sequence is TGTGCCATCAGCTACCTAGCGGGGGGGGACGAGCAGTACTTC. Translation: CAISYLAGGDEQYF.

The gene calls are TRBV7-2 and TRBJ2-3, with 8 bases fitting TRBD2. There are 14 residues in the CDR3. After removal of 6 bases from V and 2 bases from J, the junction contained 4 bases not matched to a gene. The germline V gene has CDR1 SGHTA and CDR2 FQGNSA. The CDR3 is CASRRGVNTDTQYF. The CDR3 DNA follows: TGTGCCAGCAGGCGGGGGGTCAACACAGATACGCAGTATTTT.

In this sample, this clonotype turned up a few times. V gene TRBV12-3 or TRBV12-4 combines with J gene TRBJ1-4; possibly TRBD1 for D (6 bases). The germline V and J ends were trimmed by 6 bases and 2 bases, with 10 bases remaining between them. This CDR3 spans 14 amino acids. CDR3 in amino acids: CASRPGHTNEKLFF. CDR3 in DNA: TGTGCCAGCAGACCGGGACACACTAATGAAAAACTGTTTTTT.

Ten or more counts support this clonotype. The rearrangement joins TRBV20-1 to TRBJ2-7; 10 bases fit TRBD1. In germline, CDR1 is DFQATT, CDR2 SNEGSKA (reference sequence). With 6 bases clipped from V and 4 bases from J, the junction kept 6 bases outside the gene matches. The CDR3 is 13 residues long. The CDR3 reads CSARGQGFYEQYF. The CDR3 DNA follows: TGCAGTGCCAGGGGACAGGGGTTTTACGAGCAGTACTTC.

The chain is built from TRBV10-2 and TRBJ1-3; no reliable D call. Germline values: CDR1 WSHSY, CDR2 SAAADI. The CDR3 has 17 amino acids. The V gene lost 2 bases and the J gene lost 0 bases, with 14 bases spanning the gap. The CDR3 loop is CASSEDGRRLSGNTIYF. DNA of the CDR3: TGCGCCAGCAGTGAGGATGGAAGGCGTCTCTCTGGAAACACCATATATTTT.